This T cell receptor (beta chain) was captured by sequencing in a study of CD8 T cells in ankylosing spondylitis. Regarding the study as a whole: Past studies reported some motif variants in reactive arthritis synovial fluid and blood. The study identified a TCR beta motif of seven or eight highly homologous variants that appeared characteristic of ankylosing spondylitis blood.

This clonotype was picked up a small number of times. The target antigen is unknown. TCR beta libraries were made by quantitative 5'-RACE with molecular barcodes. In TCRdb, the 5' RACE reads were re-called with MiXCR into one record per CDR3 protein. The sample lists roughly 220,000 distinct CDR3 sequences; around 17% were seen once. The sample was blood, either unsorted or a sorted T cell fraction (not recorded which). The sequence derives from a male donor with ankylosing spondylitis.

The CDR3 DNA follows: TGTGCCAGCAGCCCCGGGTGGGCTGCAAATGAAAAACTGTTTTTT. This codes for CASSPGWAANEKLFF. V gene TRBV9 combines with J gene TRBJ1-4, with D hard to call. This CDR3 has 15 amino acids. Trimming removed 4 bases at V and 5 bases at J, with 15 bases between. Per the germline V gene, CDR1 is SGDLS and CDR2 is YYNGEE.